A selection of T cell receptor beta chains follows, all from one sample in a study of blood T cell repertoires in COVID-19. Sequencing was performed with immunoSEQ multiplex PCR; in TCRdb, only in-frame clones are kept and a portion is missing. The sample includes tens of thousands of clones, 84% seen only once; the top ten take roughly 2.5%. Sequencing was done on a sample of peripheral blood. These TCRs come from a man over 45 with acute or convalescent COVID-19. Both conserved end residues are part of each CDR3. The D gene is left open where the match is weak. Rows may omit the clone size; those that give it use once, few, many or a size class.

size: NA
D: NA
length: 14
V: TRBV19
J: TRBJ1-2
CDR3: CASSSTGKAYGYTF
DNA: TGTGCCAGTAGTTCCACAGGGAAAGCCTATGGCTACACCTTC

size: NA
D: TRBD1
length: 17
V: TRBV3-1/TRBV3-2
J: TRBJ1-2
CDR3: CASSQDYSGRGSNGYTF
DNA: TGTGCCAGCAGCCAAGATTACTCGGGCAGGGGGAGTAATGGCTACACCTTC

size: once
D: NA
length: 13
V: TRBV7-3
J: TRBJ2-1
CDR3: CVSSLQGGDEQFF
DNA: TGTGTCAGCAGCTTACAGGGTGGCGATGAGCAGTTCTTC

size: NA
D: TRBD2
length: 16
V: TRBV6-5
J: TRBJ2-5
CDR3: CASSYFVSGGQETQYF
DNA: TGTGCCAGCAGTTACTTCGTTTCGGGGGGCCAAGAGACCCAGTACTTC

size: once
D: NA
length: 14
V: TRBV5-1
J: TRBJ1-4
CDR3: CASAQGTSNEKLFF
DNA: TGCGCCAGCGCCCAAGGGACAAGTAATGAAAAACTGTTTTTT

size: NA
D: NA
length: 11
V: TRBV5-6
J: TRBJ1-1
CDR3: CASSLGHRAFF
DNA: TGTGCCAGCAGCTTGGGACACCGGGCTTTCTTT

size: NA
D: NA
length: 13
V: TRBV4-1
J: TRBJ2-7
CDR3: CASSAGERYEQYF
DNA: TGCGCCAGCAGCGCAGGGGAGAGGTACGAGCAGTACTTC

size: NA
D: TRBD1
length: 18
V: TRBV19
J: TRBJ1-5
CDR3: CASSTTTGTGRRNQPQHF
DNA: TGTGCCAGTAGTACCACGACCGGGACAGGGCGTCGAAATCAGCCCCAGCATTTT

size: NA
D: TRBD2
length: 16
V: TRBV11-1
J: TRBJ2-2
CDR3: CASSHVERGSTGELFF
DNA: TGTGCCAGCAGTCACGTAGAGCGGGGGAGCACCGGGGAGCTGTTTTTT

size: NA
D: NA
length: 13
V: TRBV6-6
J: TRBJ1-1
CDR3: CASRQGANTEAFF
DNA: TGTGCCAGCAGACAGGGTGCGAACACTGAAGCTTTCTTT

size: NA
D: NA
length: 14
V: TRBV5-6
J: TRBJ2-5
CDR3: CASIGFGGSETQYF
DNA: TGTGCCAGCATCGGGTTTGGCGGATCAGAGACCCAGTACTTC

size: medium-sized
D: NA
length: 12
V: TRBV13
J: TRBJ2-5
CDR3: CASSLVRETQYF
DNA: TGTGCCAGCAGCTTAGTGAGAGAGACCCAGTACTTC

size: NA
D: NA
length: 12
V: TRBV23-1
J: TRBJ2-7
CDR3: CASNTDRALAYF
DNA: TGCGCCAGCAACACGGACAGAGCACTGGCGTACTTC

size: NA
D: NA
length: 14
V: TRBV28
J: TRBJ1-6
CDR3: CASSLLLNNSPLHF
DNA: TGTGCCAGCAGTTTGCTATTAAATAATTCACCCCTCCACTTT